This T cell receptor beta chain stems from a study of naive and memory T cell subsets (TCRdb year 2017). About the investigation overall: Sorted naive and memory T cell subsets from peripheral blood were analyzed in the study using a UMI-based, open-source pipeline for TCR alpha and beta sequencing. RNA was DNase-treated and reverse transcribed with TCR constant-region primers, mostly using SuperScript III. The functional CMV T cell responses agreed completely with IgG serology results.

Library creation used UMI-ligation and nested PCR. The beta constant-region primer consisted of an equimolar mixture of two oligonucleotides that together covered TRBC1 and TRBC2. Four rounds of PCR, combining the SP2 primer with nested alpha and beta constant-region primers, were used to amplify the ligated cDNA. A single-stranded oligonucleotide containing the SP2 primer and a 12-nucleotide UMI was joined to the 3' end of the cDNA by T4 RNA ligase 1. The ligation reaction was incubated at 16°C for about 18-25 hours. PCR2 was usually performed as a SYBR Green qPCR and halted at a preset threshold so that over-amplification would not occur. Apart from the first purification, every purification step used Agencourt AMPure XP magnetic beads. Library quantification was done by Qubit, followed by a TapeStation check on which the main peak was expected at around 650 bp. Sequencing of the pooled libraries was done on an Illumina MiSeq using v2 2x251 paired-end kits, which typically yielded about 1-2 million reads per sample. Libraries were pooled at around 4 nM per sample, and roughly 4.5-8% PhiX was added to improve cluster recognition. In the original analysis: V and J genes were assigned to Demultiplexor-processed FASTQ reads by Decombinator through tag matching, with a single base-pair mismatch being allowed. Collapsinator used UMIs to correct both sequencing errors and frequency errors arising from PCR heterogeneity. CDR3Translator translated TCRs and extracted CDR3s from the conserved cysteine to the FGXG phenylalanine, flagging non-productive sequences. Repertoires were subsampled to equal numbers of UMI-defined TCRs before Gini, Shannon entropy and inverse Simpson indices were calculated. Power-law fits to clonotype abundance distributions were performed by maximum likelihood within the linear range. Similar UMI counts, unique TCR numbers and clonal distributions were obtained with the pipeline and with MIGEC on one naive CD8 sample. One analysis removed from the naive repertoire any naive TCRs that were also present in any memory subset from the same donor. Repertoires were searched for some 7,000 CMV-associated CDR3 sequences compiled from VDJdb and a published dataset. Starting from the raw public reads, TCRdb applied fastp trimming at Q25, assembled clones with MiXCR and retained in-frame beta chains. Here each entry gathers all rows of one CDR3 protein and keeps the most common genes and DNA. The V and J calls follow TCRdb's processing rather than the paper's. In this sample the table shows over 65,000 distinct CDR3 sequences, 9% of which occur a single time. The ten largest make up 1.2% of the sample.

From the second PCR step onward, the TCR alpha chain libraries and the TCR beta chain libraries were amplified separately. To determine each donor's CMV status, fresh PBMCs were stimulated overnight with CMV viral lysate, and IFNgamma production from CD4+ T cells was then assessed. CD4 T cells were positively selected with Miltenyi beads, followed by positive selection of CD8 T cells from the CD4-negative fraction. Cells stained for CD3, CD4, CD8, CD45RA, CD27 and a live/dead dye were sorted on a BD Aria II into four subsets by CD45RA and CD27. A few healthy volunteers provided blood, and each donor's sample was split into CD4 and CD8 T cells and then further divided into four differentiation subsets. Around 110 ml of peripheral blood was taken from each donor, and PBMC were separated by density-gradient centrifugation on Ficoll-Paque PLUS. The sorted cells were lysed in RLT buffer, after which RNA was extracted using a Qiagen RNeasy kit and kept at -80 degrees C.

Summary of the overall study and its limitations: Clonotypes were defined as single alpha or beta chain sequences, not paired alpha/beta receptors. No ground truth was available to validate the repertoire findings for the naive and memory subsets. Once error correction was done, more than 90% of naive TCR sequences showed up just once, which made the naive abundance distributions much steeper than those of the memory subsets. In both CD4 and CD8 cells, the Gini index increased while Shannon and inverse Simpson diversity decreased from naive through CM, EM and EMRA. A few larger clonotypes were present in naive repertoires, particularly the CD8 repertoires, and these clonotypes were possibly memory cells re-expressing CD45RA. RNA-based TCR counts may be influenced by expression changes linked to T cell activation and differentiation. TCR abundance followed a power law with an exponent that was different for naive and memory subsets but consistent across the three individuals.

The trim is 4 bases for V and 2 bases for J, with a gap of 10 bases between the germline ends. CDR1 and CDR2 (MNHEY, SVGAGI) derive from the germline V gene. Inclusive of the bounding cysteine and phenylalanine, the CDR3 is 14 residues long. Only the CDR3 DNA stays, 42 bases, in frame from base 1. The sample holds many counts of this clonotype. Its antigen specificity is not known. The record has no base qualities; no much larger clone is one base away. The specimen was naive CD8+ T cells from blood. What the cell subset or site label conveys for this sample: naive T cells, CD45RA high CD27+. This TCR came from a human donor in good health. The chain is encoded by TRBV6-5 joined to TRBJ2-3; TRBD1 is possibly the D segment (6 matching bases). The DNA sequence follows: TGTGCCAGCAGTTTCGACAGGCTCACAGATACGCAGTATTTT. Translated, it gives CASSFDRLTDTQYF.